Listed below are T cell receptor beta chains from one sample, sequenced in a study of technical replicates of blood from a few donors. Only in-frame clones appear in the TCRdb table, and some are missing; sequencing was by immunoSEQ multiplex PCR. The sample records 65,000 to 80,000 clones, approximately 95% being singletons. Sequencing was carried out using T cells isolated from PBMCs. These TCRs come from a human donor in good health. CDR3s include the opening cysteine and the closing phenylalanine or tryptophan. A D gene is named only where the DNA matches it firmly. For some rows the clone size is stated as once, few or many, or as a class when expanded; others skip it.

J: TRBJ1-1
V: TRBV4-1
D: -
size: -
CDR3: CASSPLVFSGRATEAFF
DNA: TGCGCCAGCAGCCCACTGGTTTTTTCAGGGAGGGCCACTGAAGCTTTCTTT

J: TRBJ1-2
V: TRBV6-5
D: -
size: -
CDR3: CASSVGGSSYTF
DNA: TGTGCCAGCAGCGTGGGGGGGAGTAGCTACACCTTC

J: TRBJ2-7
V: TRBV7-7
D: -
size: -
CDR3: CASSPFDGSSYEQYF
DNA: TGTGCTAGCAGCCCATTCGACGGGAGCTCCTACGAGCAGTACTTC

J: TRBJ2-4
V: TRBV6-5
D: TRBD1
size: -
CDR3: CASSLQGAKNIQYF
DNA: TGTGCCAGCAGTTTACAGGGGGCCAAAAACATTCAGTACTTC

J: TRBJ2-7
V: TRBV18
D: TRBD1
size: -
CDR3: CASSPMGQGFGLGGEQYF
DNA: TGTGCCAGCTCACCCATGGGACAGGGGTTCGGTTTAGGAGGCGAGCAGTACTTC

J: TRBJ1-3
V: TRBV7-8
D: -
size: -
CDR3: CASSFAEALSSGNTIYF
DNA: TGTGCCAGCAGCTTCGCGGAGGCACTTAGCTCTGGAAACACCATATATTTT

J: TRBJ1-1
V: TRBV19
D: -
size: -
CDR3: CASSTFGTSEAFF
DNA: TGTGCCAGTAGCACCTTCGGGACTTCTGAAGCTTTCTTT

J: TRBJ1-2
V: TRBV25-1
D: TRBD1
size: -
CDR3: CASSVPGTGGGYGYTF
DNA: TGTGCCAGCAGTGTGCCCGGGACAGGGGGAGGCTATGGCTACACCTTC

J: TRBJ1-1
V: TRBV5-4
D: TRBD1
size: -
CDR3: CASSLGQGTTEAFF
DNA: TGTGCCAGCAGCCTTGGACAGGGGACAACTGAAGCTTTCTTT

J: TRBJ1-2
V: TRBV15
D: -
size: -
CDR3: CATSRRMSSDYGYTF
DNA: TGTGCCACCAGCAGACGTATGAGCTCCGACTATGGCTACACCTTC

J: TRBJ1-5
V: TRBV14
D: -
size: -
CDR3: CASSLGVEQPQHF
DNA: TGTGCCAGCAGCCTAGGGGTAGAGCAGCCCCAGCATTTT

J: TRBJ2-5
V: TRBV7-9
D: TRBD2
size: -
CDR3: CASSILADFEETQYF
DNA: TGTGCCAGCAGCATACTAGCGGATTTCGAAGAGACCCAGTACTTC

J: TRBJ1-3
V: TRBV6-5
D: -
size: -
CDR3: CASATSGNTIYF
DNA: TGTGCCAGCGCAACATCCGGAAACACCATATATTTT

J: TRBJ2-2
V: TRBV7-9
D: TRBD2
size: -
CDR3: CASSPLAGEVGELFF
DNA: TGTGCCAGCAGCCCCCTAGCGGGAGAAGTCGGGGAGCTGTTTTTT

J: TRBJ2-7
V: TRBV7-9
D: TRBD2
size: -
CDR3: CASSRAPGGGYEQYF
DNA: TGTGCCAGCAGCCGGGCTCCGGGGGGAGGCTACGAGCAGTACTTC

J: TRBJ2-7
V: TRBV2
D: -
size: -
CDR3: CASSPGWFEQYF
DNA: TGTGCCAGCAGCCCCGGTTGGTTCGAGCAGTACTTC

J: TRBJ1-1
V: TRBV15
D: -
size: few
CDR3: CATSRLSREAFF
DNA: TGTGCCACCAGCAGACTTTCTAGGGAAGCTTTCTTT

J: TRBJ2-7
V: TRBV5-4
D: -
size: once
CDR3: CASSSATGGSSYEQYF
DNA: TGTGCCAGCAGTTCTGCCACTGGCGGAAGCTCCTACGAGCAGTACTTC

J: TRBJ1-2
V: TRBV2
D: -
size: -
CDR3: CASSDLYRGGYTF
DNA: TGTGCCAGCAGTGACCTATACCGGGGTGGCTACACCTTC

J: TRBJ1-5
V: TRBV28
D: -
size: -
CDR3: CASSSEEGIGNQPQHF
DNA: TGTGCCAGCAGTTCGGAGGAGGGCATAGGCAATCAGCCCCAGCATTTT

J: TRBJ2-2
V: TRBV28
D: TRBD1
size: -
CDR3: CASSSTGVNTGELFF
DNA: TGTGCCAGCAGTTCGACAGGGGTGAACACCGGGGAGCTGTTTTTT

J: TRBJ1-1
V: TRBV21-1
D: -
size: -
CDR3: CASSKRGAESTEAFF
DNA: TGTGCCAGCAGCAAACGGGGGGCCGAGAGCACTGAAGCTTTCTTT

J: TRBJ1-2
V: TRBV9
D: -
size: -
CDR3: CASSPRGGYMGGYTF
DNA: TGTGCCAGCAGCCCCCGGGGAGGGTACATGGGAGGCTACACCTTC

J: TRBJ2-2
V: TRBV7-8
D: -
size: -
CDR3: CASSRKRDENTGELFF
DNA: TGTGCCAGCAGCAGGAAGAGGGATGAGAACACCGGGGAGCTGTTTTTT

J: TRBJ1-1
V: TRBV7-6
D: -
size: -
CDR3: CASSLGHPNTEAFF
DNA: TGTGCCAGCAGCTTAGGACACCCTAACACTGAAGCTTTCTTT

J: TRBJ1-6
V: TRBV9
D: TRBD1
size: -
CDR3: CASSAEQGYNSPLHF
DNA: TGTGCCAGCAGCGCCGAACAGGGGTATAATTCACCCCTCCACTTT

J: TRBJ1-1
V: TRBV4-2
D: TRBD1
size: -
CDR3: CASSQDGGQGGTEAFF
DNA: TGTGCCAGCAGCCAAGATGGGGGACAGGGAGGCACTGAAGCTTTCTTT

J: TRBJ2-5
V: TRBV27
D: TRBD2
size: -
CDR3: CASSLSTSGRRVGTQYF
DNA: TGTGCCAGCAGTTTATCGACTAGCGGGAGGCGTGTGGGGACCCAGTACTTC

J: TRBJ2-7
V: TRBV10-1
D: TRBD2
size: -
CDR3: CASSETRTSGGYEQYF
DNA: TGCGCCAGCAGTGAGACTCGGACTAGCGGGGGCTACGAGCAGTACTTC

J: TRBJ2-5
V: TRBV6-1
D: TRBD1
size: once
CDR3: CASRQGVRETQYF
DNA: TGTGCCAGCCGACAGGGGGTGAGAGAGACCCAGTACTTC

J: TRBJ2-7
V: TRBV14
D: -
size: -
CDR3: CASSQFGRGSVYEQYF
DNA: TGTGCCAGCAGCCAATTCGGGCGGGGATCAGTCTACGAGCAGTACTTC

J: TRBJ2-7
V: TRBV4-1
D: TRBD2
size: -
CDR3: CASSQVARSSGNQYF
DNA: TGCGCCAGCAGCCAAGTCGCCCGATCTAGCGGAAACCAGTACTTC

J: TRBJ2-7
V: TRBV6-5
D: TRBD2
size: -
CDR3: CASSYSGRRYEQYF
DNA: TGTGCCAGCAGTTACAGCGGGAGGCGCTACGAGCAGTACTTC

J: TRBJ2-3
V: TRBV13
D: TRBD2
size: -
CDR3: CASSSWTSGNTDTQYF
DNA: TGTGCCAGCAGCTCGTGGACTAGCGGGAACACAGATACGCAGTATTTT

J: TRBJ2-6
V: TRBV27
D: -
size: -
CDR3: CASSLSRGTALSGANVLTF
DNA: TGTGCCAGCAGTCTTTCCCGCGGGACAGCCCTCTCTGGGGCCAACGTCCTGACTTTC

J: TRBJ1-2
V: TRBV6-4
D: -
size: -
CDR3: CASSLGLAYGYTF
DNA: TGTGCCAGCAGTTTAGGACTTGCATATGGCTACACCTTC

J: TRBJ2-1
V: TRBV29-1
D: TRBD2
size: -
CDR3: CSVGASGTRRSSYNEQFF
DNA: TGCAGCGTGGGGGCTAGCGGGACCAGGCGGAGCTCCTACAATGAGCAGTTCTTC

J: TRBJ2-5
V: TRBV28
D: TRBD2
size: -
CDR3: CASSLRLAEPETQYF
DNA: TGTGCCAGCAGCCTCCGACTAGCGGAGCCAGAGACCCAGTACTTC

J: TRBJ2-7
V: TRBV19
D: TRBD1
size: -
CDR3: CASSTGQGVYNEQYF
DNA: TGTGCCAGTAGTACCGGACAGGGGGTATACAACGAGCAGTACTTC

J: TRBJ2-1
V: TRBV19
D: TRBD2
size: -
CDR3: CASSMVPSGRINEQFF
DNA: TGTGCCAGTAGTATGGTTCCTAGCGGGAGAATCAATGAGCAGTTCTTC

J: TRBJ1-1
V: TRBV5-1
D: -
size: -
CDR3: CASSLAGVGRGSTEAFF
DNA: TGCGCCAGCAGCTTGGCCGGTGTGGGCAGGGGATCGACTGAAGCTTTCTTT

J: TRBJ2-7
V: TRBV15
D: -
size: -
CDR3: CATSRDGTGSEQYF
DNA: TGTGCCACCAGCAGAGATGGCACAGGGAGCGAGCAGTACTTC

J: TRBJ2-1
V: TRBV27
D: -
size: -
CDR3: CASRRAGTSEQFF
DNA: TGTGCCAGCCGAAGAGCCGGGACAAGTGAGCAGTTCTTC

J: TRBJ2-2
V: TRBV28
D: -
size: -
CDR3: CASSSPKSLAGAGELFF
DNA: TGTGCCAGCAGTTCCCCAAAGTCGTTGGCAGGGGCCGGGGAGCTGTTTTTT

J: TRBJ2-1
V: TRBV15
D: TRBD2
size: once
CDR3: CATSRDTLAGNEQFF
DNA: TGTGCCACCAGCAGAGATACACTAGCGGGCAATGAGCAGTTCTTC

J: TRBJ1-2
V: TRBV28
D: TRBD1
size: -
CDR3: CASHPGGLGGYTF
DNA: TGTGCCAGCCATCCAGGGGGGCTGGGTGGCTACACCTTC

J: TRBJ1-2
V: TRBV14
D: -
size: -
CDR3: CASSQERGYTF
DNA: TGTGCCAGCAGCCAAGAGCGTGGCTACACCTTC

J: TRBJ1-1
V: TRBV2
D: TRBD1
size: -
CDR3: CASSARQGQGGTEAFF
DNA: TGTGCCAGCAGTGCCAGGCAGGGACAGGGGGGCACTGAAGCTTTCTTT

J: TRBJ1-5
V: TRBV7-9
D: -
size: -
CDR3: CASSDGGVNQPQHF
DNA: TGTGCCAGCAGCGATGGGGGGGTTAATCAGCCCCAGCATTTT

J: TRBJ1-5
V: TRBV9
D: -
size: -
CDR3: CASSVGVGGNQPQHF
DNA: TGTGCCAGCAGCGTAGGGGTAGGGGGCAATCAGCCCCAGCATTTT